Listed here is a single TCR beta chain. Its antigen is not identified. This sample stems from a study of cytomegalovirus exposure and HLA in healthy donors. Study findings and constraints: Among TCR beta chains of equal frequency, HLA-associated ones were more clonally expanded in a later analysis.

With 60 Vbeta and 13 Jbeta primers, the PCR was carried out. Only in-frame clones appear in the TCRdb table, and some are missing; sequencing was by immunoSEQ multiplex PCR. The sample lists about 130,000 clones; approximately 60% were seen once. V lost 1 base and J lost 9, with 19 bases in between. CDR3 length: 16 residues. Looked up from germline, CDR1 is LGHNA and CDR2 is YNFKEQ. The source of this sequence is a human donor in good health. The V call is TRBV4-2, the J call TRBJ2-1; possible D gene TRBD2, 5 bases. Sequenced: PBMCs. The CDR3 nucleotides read TGTGCCAGCAGCCAAGTACGGCTAGCCGATCGGTGTGAGCAGTTCTTC. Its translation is CASSQVRLADRCEQFF.